The source of this TCR beta chain is a study of blood T cell repertoires in COVID-19. The overall study: Samples of COVID-19 (acute and convalescent) were obtained from the United States, Italy and Spain. The cDNA or gDNA used as material had been derived from T cells, B-cell-depleted T cells, or PBMCs.

The CDR3 covers 13 residues. The germline V gene encodes CDR1 MNHEY and CDR2 SVGAGI. V lost 8 bases and J 0 bases, leaving 10 bases between the germline ends. In the original analysis: Amplification with reference gene primers provided the estimates of nucleated cell counts. Libraries were prepared by immunoSEQ multiplex PCR; TCRdb keeps only in-frame clonotypes and omits some of them. V and J calls plus clone size are reproduced from that table; the DNA served to infer D and trimming. This table holds 150,000 to 250,000 clones, 84% found once. The sequence was obtained from a man aged 35 to 55 who had recovered from COVID-19. The rearrangement uses TRBV6-5 and TRBJ1-1; D gene uncertain. Source material: PBMCs or T cells enriched from blood (not recorded which). The CDR3 region is CASLGPMNTEAFF. CDR3 nucleotide sequence: TGTGCCAGCTTGGGCCCCATGAACACTGAAGCTTTCTTT.